The 4 T cell receptor beta chains below were found in one sample sequenced in a study of cytomegalovirus exposure and HLA in healthy donors. Here immunoSEQ multiplex PCR was the method, and the copy in TCRdb shows in-frame clones only, minus some. This table has some 350,000 clones, approximately 86% appearing once. Sequencing was carried out using PBMCs. The receptors originated from a woman in her twenties or thirties in good health and CMV-seropositive.

The chain recombines TRBV7-2 with TRBJ1-5, with 12 nucleotides matching TRBD1. The junction had 6 bases not matched to a gene; V was cut back by 5 bases and J by 4 bases. CDR3 length equals 16 residues. Germline lookup yields CDR1 SGHTA and CDR2 FQGNSA. CDR3 amino acids: CASSQGDRGPNQPQHF. In DNA, the CDR3 is TGTGCCAGCAGCCAAGGGGACAGGGGGCCAAATCAGCCCCAGCATTTT.

This chain links TRBV29-1 with TRBJ2-7; D remains ambiguous. The CDR3 loop spans 15 amino acids. Germline assignment: CDR1 SQVTM and CDR2 ANQGSEA. The ends were cut back, 4 bases at V and 1 base at J, with 17 bases in the middle. CDR3 in DNA: TGCAGCGTTGGGGGATCTCCTTGGGGATCCTACGAGCAGTACTTC. As protein: CSVGGSPWGSYEQYF.

The V gene is TRBV6-6, the J gene TRBJ2-1, with 8 nucleotides matching TRBD2. Germline values: CDR1 MNHNY, CDR2 SVGAGI (reference sequence). The CDR3 spans 14 residues. The V and J ends lost 5 bases and 3 bases, in that order; junction bases with no gene match: 3. Here the CDR3 reads CASSRAGVYNEQFF. CDR3 sequence (DNA): TGTGCCAGCAGTAGAGCGGGGGTCTACAATGAGCAGTTCTTC.

J is TRBJ2-7 and V is TRBV18; 7 bases agree with TRBD1. The CDR3 extends over 16 amino acids. Germline V gene sequence: CDR1 KGHSH, CDR2 LQKENI. The trim removed 2 bases at V and 2 bases at J, leaving 9 bases unmatched. The CDR3 loop is CASSPTGTVLTYEQYF. The CDR3 DNA follows: TGTGCCAGCTCACCAACAGGGACAGTTTTGACCTACGAGCAGTACTTC. Together with reference TRBV18 and TRBJ2-7, the CDR3 gives the full variable domain: NAGVMQNPRHLVRRRGQEARLRCSPMKGHSHVYWYRQLPEEGLKFMVYLQKENIIDESGMPKERFSAEFPKEGPSILRIQQVVRGDSAAYFCASSPTGTVLTYEQYFGPGTRLTVT.